The 15 T cell receptor beta chains presented below share a single source sample, sequenced in a study of shared clonotypes between healthy human individuals (dated by TCRdb to 2019 to 2021). The library relied on the immunoSEQ multiplex PCR assay. TCRdb provides this immuneACCESS table in a form limited to in-frame rearrangements. Some clones are lacking; in checked studies, under half of them reflect an unresolved V gene, and why the rest are absent is not known. A total of 2 million to 3 million clones appear in this sample, 93% of them only once. The biggest ten clones account for more than 0.35% of the sample. The source material was naive CD4+ T cells from PBMCs. The cell subset or site label corresponds to: CD45RA+ positively selected. Every receptor here comes from a man younger than 35 in good health. Some clones in this sample may be carry-over from other donors' samples.

V is TRBV5-1 and J is TRBJ2-5; maybe TRBD1 (7 bases). The V gene's germline CDR1 is SGHRS and CDR2 YFSETQ. The CDR3 spans 16 residues. Trimming removed 2 bases at V and 4 bases at J, with 18 bases between. The CDR3 spells CASSFSPGGLAETQYF. CDR3 coding DNA: TGCGCCAGCAGCTTTAGTCCAGGGGGGTTAGCAGAGACCCAGTACTTC.

The CDR3 here is CAIRGLARETQYF. CDR3 nucleotide sequence: TGTGCCATCAGAGGACTAGCGCGAGAGACCCAGTACTTC. V usage is TRBV10-3 and J usage is TRBJ2-5, with 9 bases that match TRBD2. CDR1 ENHRY and CDR2 SYGVKD come from the germline V gene. V lost 6 bases, J lost 4 bases, and 3 bases stayed unmatched. The CDR3 loop spans 13 amino acids.

The rearrangement links TRBV6-5 to TRBJ2-5; tentatively, D is TRBD2 (6 bases). The CDR3 is 15 amino acids. Trimming left V 2 bases short and J 5 bases short, with 15 bases between. Germline CDR1 and CDR2: MNHEY and SVGAGI. CDR3 nucleotides: TGTGCCAGCAGTTACAATTGGGGGAGCGGGGAGACCCAGTACTTC. This translates into CASSYNWGSGETQYF.

The CDR3 sequence is CASSPNQMTGGETQYF. The CDR3 DNA sequence: TGCGCCAGCAGCCCGAATCAAATGACAGGGGGAGAGACCCAGTACTTC. The chain carries TRBV5-1 and TRBJ2-5; 9 positions agree with TRBD1. Germline V gives CDR1 SGHRS, CDR2 YFSETQ. This CDR3 region has 16 residues. J gave up 4 bases and V 4 bases, and 11 bases lay outside the gene matches.

The chain is built from TRBV10-3 and TRBJ1-1, with D unclear. Looked up from germline, CDR1 is ENHRY and CDR2 is SYGVKD. The CDR3 is 14 residues long. V lost 2 bases to trimming and J lost 4 bases, with 11 bases between them. CDR3 protein: CAISETQYPTEAFF. The CDR3 bases are TGTGCCATCAGTGAGACGCAGTATCCCACTGAAGCTTTCTTT.

This clone was counted once. Additional DNA sequences in this sample encode the identical CDR3. The V call is TRBV18, the J call TRBJ2-5; no clear D gene. The germline V gene encodes CDR1 KGHSH and CDR2 LQKENI. The V and J ends lost 3 bases and 1 base respectively, with 3 bases between them. This CDR3 comprises 12 residues. The CDR3 is CASSPTQETQYF. In DNA form, the CDR3 reads TGTGCCAGCTCACCTACCCAAGAGACCCAGTACTTC.

The table lists this clone with a count of one. The rearrangement uses TRBV28 and TRBJ1-3; D may be TRBD1 (6 bases). V lost 5 bases to trimming and J lost 0 bases, with 11 bases between them. The V gene's germline CDR1 is MDHEN and CDR2 SYDVKM. This CDR3 region has 15 residues. Here the CDR3 DNA reads TGTGCCAGCAGTGCAAACAGGGTCTCTGGAAACACCATATATTTT. This translates into CASSANRVSGNTIYF.

The chain recombines TRBV5-4 with TRBJ2-1; perhaps TRBD1 as D (6 bases). CDR1 and CDR2 from the germline V gene are SGHNT and YYREEE (reference sequence). This CDR3 region has 13 residues. V was pared by 4 bases and J by 10 bases, with 15 bases between. The CDR3 sequence: CASSRDRPGEQFF. The CDR3 DNA sequence: TGTGCCAGCAGCAGAGACAGGCCGGGGGAGCAGTTCTTC.

A word on this clone: This sample includes further DNA sequences coding for the same CDR3. J is TRBJ1-2 and V is TRBV7-2; D is possibly TRBD1 (6 bases). The CDR3 is made up of 14 amino acids. V lost 1 base and J 7 bases, leaving 13 bases between the germline ends. Germline V CDR1 and CDR2: SGHTA, FQGNSA. The CDR3 sequence is CASSLGVGGSGYTF. The CDR3 coding sequence is TGTGCCAGCAGCTTAGGTGTTGGGGGCAGTGGCTACACCTTC.

V is TRBV28 and J is TRBJ1-1; the D is unclear. Trimming stripped 2 bases from V and 1 base from J, with 17 bases between. CDR1 is MDHEN, CDR2 SYDVKM, per germline. This CDR3 contains 17 residues. This chain's CDR3 is CASSLPKSGRPNTEAFF. CDR3 DNA sequence: TGTGCCAGCAGTTTACCCAAATCTGGACGGCCGAACACTGAAGCTTTCTTT.

On this clone itself: This CDR3 is also generated by other DNA sequences in the sample. This chain uses TRBV5-1 with TRBJ1-3, with TRBD1 matching over 8 bases. In germline, CDR1 is SGHRS, CDR2 YFSETQ. The CDR3 length is 15 residues. The V and J ends lost 0 bases and 7 bases, in that order; junction bases with no gene match: 6. The CDR3 DNA follows: TGCGCCAGCAGCTTGGATCCCGGGACAGGCAACACCATATATTTT. It is translated as CASSLDPGTGNTIYF. The complete variable domain, with remaining parts taken from reference TRBV5-1 and TRBJ1-3, reads KAGVTQTPRYLIKTRGQQVTLSCSPISGHRSVSWYQQTPGQGLQFLFEYFSETQRNKGNFPGRFSGRQFSNSRSEMNVSTLELGDSALYLCASSLDPGTGNTIYFGEGSWLTVV.

CDR3 loop: CASSLPSPGSGGSYNEQFF. The CDR3 DNA is TGCGCCAGCAGCTTGCCCTCCCCGGGGAGCGGTGGCTCCTACAATGAGCAGTTCTTC. The V and J genes are TRBV5-1 and TRBJ2-1; a possible D gene is TRBD2 (5 bases). CDR1 and CDR2 (germline): SGHRS, YFSETQ. Trimming cost V 1 base and J 0 bases, with 20 bases left between them. The CDR3 covers 19 residues.

The rearrangement uses TRBV5-1 and TRBJ2-1; 8 nucleotides agree with TRBD2. V was pared by 0 bases and J by 7 bases, with 9 bases of the junction left unmatched. The CDR3 length is 16 residues. Looked up from germline, CDR1 is SGHRS and CDR2 is YFSETQ. CDR3 bases: TGCGCCAGCAGCTTGGGGGTAGCGGGAAGGTATAATGAGCAGTTCTTC. Its protein product is CASSLGVAGRYNEQFF.

The chain couples TRBV5-1 to TRBJ1-1; D remains unclear. Looked up from germline, CDR1 is SGHRS and CDR2 is YFSETQ. The CDR3 contains 14 residues. Trimming shortened V by 6 bases and J by 1 base, and 13 bases separated the two germline ends. The CDR3, as DNA: TGCGCCAGCAACGGAGACGGCCCGAACACTGAAGCTTTCTTT. This encodes CASNGDGPNTEAFF.

This clone has a count of ten or more. CDR3 region: CASSSTGTITNTIYF. In DNA form, the CDR3 reads TGTGCCAGCAGTTCGACCGGGACAATTACAAACACCATATATTTT. The chain joins TRBV28 to TRBJ1-3; D is perhaps TRBD1 (6 bases). Germline V gene data show CDR1 as MDHEN and CDR2 as SYDVKM. CDR3 size: 15 residues. Trimming shortened V by 4 bases and J by 6 bases, and 16 bases separated the two germline ends.